This TCR beta chain was captured in a study of Graves' ophthalmopathy and Graves' hyperthyroidism. Background on the study: Peripheral blood sampling preceded any treatment and occurred at initial diagnosis.

This CDR3 spans 15 amino acids. Trimming cost V 3 bases and J 0 bases, with 9 bases left between them. Ophthalmopathy donors' eye disease showed moderate-to-severe activity, CAS of at least 3, NOSPECS of at least 4 and duration under 3 months. Patients with other autoimmune diseases, uncontrolled infections, pregnancy or lactation were excluded. This clonotype was recorded at least ten times. From RNA, the CDR3 regions of TCR beta chains were amplified and sequenced. HTBI primers primed a first-round RT-PCR, and a second-round multiplex PCR followed. TCRdb reanalysed the multiplex PCR reads using MiXCR and keeps one entry per CDR3 protein. The table has about 160,000 distinct CDR3 sequences, 30% to 45% seen once.

This rearrangement joins TRBV12-3 or TRBV12-4 to TRBJ1-5; D is unresolved. Source material: peripheral blood. The clonotype was recovered from a middle-aged woman with Graves' ophthalmopathy. The CDR3 coding sequence is TGTGCCAGCAGTTTCCAGGAAACTAGCAATCAGCCCCAGCATTTT. Protein: CASSFQETSNQPQHF.